The clone carrying this TCR beta chain was detected only a few times. Its matching antigen is unknown. A read error may account for a junction end that differs from germline. These data are taken from a study of shared clonotypes between healthy human individuals. Study-level background: Aged between 18 and 49, the donors were two women and three men.

Data came from immunoSEQ multiplex PCR; TCRdb stores just in-frame clones and leaves some out. The sample has about half a million clones; 60% to 80% are singletons. Each sample came from a Caucasian adult donor living in Nashville, Tennessee. Points from the study as a whole: Represented diversity, genetic and exposure-history alike, was limited by few donors.

The sequenced sample was PBMCs. The origin of this receptor is a woman aged 40 to 55 in good health. Some clones in this sample may be carry-over from other donors' samples.

CDR3 nucleotides: TGTGCCAGCAGTTTAGGGCCCTCAATGGCTCAGCCCCAGCATTTT. This gives the protein CASSLGPSMAQPQHF. The chain carries TRBV7-2 and TRBJ1-5; no reliable D call. Germline CDR1 and CDR2: SGHTA and FQGNSA. The CDR3 sequence is 15 residues long.